This T cell receptor beta chain emerged from a study of glioma-infiltrating T cells (dated by TCRdb to the mid-2010s). In the study overall: The low-grade gliomas were WHO grade II oligodendrogliomas or astrocytomas, while the glioblastomas were WHO grade IV tumors sampled at initial diagnosis rather than at recurrent diagnosis. Before surgery, glioma patients were given dexamethasone for six or fewer days. For blood libraries, the target was roughly 4.5- to 11-fold sequencing coverage of about a million peripheral T cells. TCR alpha- and beta-chain repertoires were sequenced from glioma tissue, non-neoplastic brain tissue and matched peripheral blood mononuclear cells. To measure how far tissue and blood T-cell populations diverged, each tissue-infiltrating repertoire was compared against the peripheral blood repertoire of the same patient. Three low-grade glioma patients, roughly 8 primary glioblastoma patients, and three non-glioma patients who contributed non-neoplastic brain tissue made up the paired cohort. Paper-wide results and their limitations: VJ-independent divergence between tissue and blood was found to be below expectation in non-neoplastic patients but above expectation in all gliomas, particularly low-grade gliomas. Only a very small number of CDR3 sequences turned up in both tissue and blood, a result put down to high CDR3 diversity combined with limited sampling. Patients with low tissue-blood divergence were marked by a signature set of shared blood CDR3 motifs, and that set was depleted in highly divergent patients. The group comparisons were based on small numbers of patients: three non-neoplastic, three low-grade glioma and eight glioblastoma patients.

The CDR3 is 15 amino acids long, termini counted. Only the CDR3 DNA stays, 45 bases, in frame from base 1. CDR1 KGHSH and CDR2 LQKENI were looked up in the germline V gene. The V end loses 3 bases and the J end loses 2 bases, and a stretch of 13 bases separates them. TCR alpha and beta CDR3 regions were amplified with the iRepertoire nested amplicon-rescue multiplex PCR (arm-PCR) platform from RNA. The input for one-step reverse transcription and amplification was about 100-400 ng of tissue mRNA or PBMC total RNA. Following bead purification, Illumina adapters were added by a secondary multiplex PCR, and the libraries were gel-purified between 200 and 400 bp. Demultiplexing relied on internal 6-nucleotide barcodes carried by the libraries. Sequencing of the libraries was done on an Illumina MiSeq using 2x220 or 2x250 nucleotide paired-end reads. The authors' analysis ran thus. Paired reads were merged with FLASH 1.2.11 and aligned to the GRCh37 human genome with BWA-MEM before extracting TRA and TRB reads. An IMGT-derived reference of cassette sequences and CDR3 motifs, with pseudogenes included, was used for V and J assignment. Reads were translated in three frames, and productive CDR3s were defined by a C…FGXG motif without stop codons. Unique combinations of V-J cassette pair and CDR3 amino acid sequence were defined as clonotypes. Reads were filtered by Hamming distance, thresholded by each sample's sequence error rate in mapped regions. TCRdb's own reprocessing of the public reads used fastp at Q25 and MiXCR and kept productive beta chains. Rows with one shared CDR3 protein collapse into an entry with the most common genes and DNA. In this record, the V and J calls reflect TCRdb's handling and not the investigators' own analysis. For this sample there are about 410,000 distinct CDR3 sequences; about 40% appear just once. The ten largest account for around 13% of the sample.

Turning to this clonotype: Its specific antigen is unknown. The conserved closing phenylalanine or tryptophan is absent in this CDR3, likely reflecting a read error.

Immediately after resection, surgical brain or tumor specimens were cryofrozen in liquid nitrogen, with peripheral blood cells collected concurrently. The chain is assembled from TRBV18 and TRBJ1-2; D gene: possibly TRBD1, on 5 matching bases. Input material: glioma tissue, nonneoplastic brain tissue, or PBMCs (not recorded which). This sequence was found in a human donor with low-grade glioma or glioblastoma, undergoing nonglioma brain surgery, or in good health (not recorded which). The CDR3 reads as follows: CASSPPPGLNYGYTL. The nucleotide sequence reads TGTGCCAGCTCACCCCCTCCAGGGTTAAACTATGGCTACACCTTA.